A single sample is the source of the 23 T cell receptor beta chains below, sequenced in a study of shared clonotypes between healthy human individuals. Assay used: immunoSEQ multiplex PCR; TCRdb lists only in-frame clones, some missing. Of 650,000 to 700,000 clones in the sample, 90% are singletons; the top ten hold 34%. The sample was memory CD8+ T cells from PBMCs. Subset specified: CD45RO+ cells pooled with CCR7-negative TemRA cells. The receptors come from a man between 18 and 35 years old in good health. Some clones in this sample may be carry-over from other donors' samples.

The chain carries TRBV27 and TRBJ2-7; TRBD1 matches at 8 bases. The germline V gene has CDR1 MNHEY and CDR2 SMNVEV (reference sequence). V dropped 6 bases and J dropped 2; count of bases not matched to a gene: 12. This CDR3 has 16 residues. The CDR3 sequence: CASSFLQGQGPYEQYF. CDR3 DNA: TGTGCCAGCAGCTTTCTACAAGGACAGGGCCCCTACGAGCAGTACTTC.

The chain is built from TRBV18 and TRBJ2-1, with no clear D. The germline CDR1 and CDR2 sequences are KGHSH and LQKENI. The V gene lost 3 bases and the J gene lost 2 bases, with 11 bases spanning the gap. CDR3 length: 15 amino acids. The DNA for the CDR3 is TGTGCCAGCTCACCTCAGTCGGCTGCCTACAATGAGCAGTTCTTC. It is translated as CASSPQSAAYNEQFF.

The chain is built from TRBV7-9 and TRBJ2-1; TRBD2 is a possible D gene (5 bases). The germline V gene has CDR1 SEHNR and CDR2 FQNEAQ (reference sequence). The CDR3 has 17 residues. V was clipped by 1 base and J by 1 base, with 14 bases between them. CDR3 amino acids: CASSLDGPSISYNEQFF. The CDR3 nucleotides are TGTGCCAGCAGCTTAGACGGGCCTAGCATTTCCTACAATGAGCAGTTCTTC. Full variable domain (outside the CDR3, taken from reference TRBV7-9 and TRBJ2-1): DTGVSQNPRHKITKRGQNVTFRCDPISEHNRLYWYRQTLGQGPEFLTYFQNEAQLEKSRLLSDRFSAERPKGSFSTLEIQRTEQGDSAMYLCASSLDGPSISYNEQFFGPGTRLTVL.

This clone was counted once. The V call is TRBV5-4, the J call TRBJ2-1; D might be TRBD1 (5 bases). Germline CDR1 is SGHNT and CDR2 is YYREEE (reference sequence). This CDR3 has 12 residues. The V end was cut by 2 bases, the J end by 6 bases, with 6 bases between. DNA for the CDR3: TGTGCCAGCAGCTTCCAGGGCAATGAGCAGTTCTTC. The encoded protein is CASSFQGNEQFF.

The V gene is TRBV14, the J gene TRBJ1-1; D is possibly TRBD1 (6 bases). V was shortened by 4 bases and J by 7 bases, with 10 bases between the two germline ends. The CDR3 is made up of 12 amino acids. CDR1 and CDR2 from the germline V gene are SGHDN and FVKESK. CDR3 in amino acids: CASSRRDIEAFF. CDR3 nucleotide sequence: TGTGCCAGCAGCCGCCGGGACATTGAAGCTTTCTTT.

This clone occurred a few times. The rearrangement joins TRBV13 to TRBJ2-2; 9 bases align to TRBD2. This CDR3 is built from 18 residues. Losses at the gene ends were 2 bases for V and 2 bases for J; bases not matched to a gene: 9. The germline V gene encodes CDR1 PRHDT and CDR2 FYEKMQ (reference sequence). The CDR3 protein is CASSLWASGDLNTGELFF. The DNA of the CDR3 is TGTGCCAGCAGCTTATGGGCTAGCGGGGACCTCAACACCGGGGAGCTGTTTTTT.

This chain joins TRBV28 and TRBJ2-5; the D gene is possibly TRBD2 (5 bases). The CDR3 extends over 15 amino acids. Germline-derived CDR1 and CDR2 are MDHEN and SYDVKM. Deletions cut 8 bases from V and 1 base from J, with 17 bases between. CDR3 protein: CASGFTDWGQETQYF. The CDR3 coding sequence is TGTGCCAGCGGGTTCACGGACTGGGGCCAAGAGACCCAGTACTTC.

This clone was counted between two and nine times. The rearrangement joins TRBV19 to TRBJ1-1; no definite D call. The CDR3 length is 14 residues. Trimming cost V 3 bases and J 1 base, with 9 bases left between them. CDR1 LNHDA and CDR2 SQIVND come from the germline V gene (reference sequence). This chain's CDR3 is CASSIKDGNTEAFF. CDR3 DNA: TGTGCCAGTAGTATCAAGGACGGGAACACTGAAGCTTTCTTT.

This rearrangement joins TRBV29-1 to TRBJ2-1, with 10 bases fitting TRBD2. The trim removed 6 bases at V and 8 bases at J, leaving 13 bases unmatched. This CDR3 has 15 residues. CDR1 and CDR2 (germline): SQVTM, ANQGSEA. The CDR3 sequence: CSVAGTSETSHEQFF. CDR3 in DNA: TGCAGCGTAGCTGGGACTAGCGAAACCTCCCATGAGCAGTTCTTC.

The V call is TRBV6-5, the J call TRBJ2-7; 10 bases are a match to TRBD1. This CDR3 is 15 amino acids long. The ends lost 2 bases at V and 5 bases at J; junction bases unmatched: 6. Germline assignment: CDR1 MNHEY and CDR2 SVGAGI. CDR3 residues: CASSYTDRGVDEQYF. Written as DNA, the CDR3 is TGTGCCAGCAGTTACACGGACAGGGGGGTCGACGAGCAGTACTTC.

V and J are TRBV19 and TRBJ2-3; D unresolved. Germline values: CDR1 LNHDA, CDR2 SQIVND (reference sequence). Deletions cut 6 bases from V and 0 bases from J, with 7 bases between. The CDR3 is made up of 13 amino acids. CDR3 protein: CASSLASTDTQYF. CDR3 bases: TGTGCCAGTAGCCTGGCCAGCACAGATACGCAGTATTTT. The whole variable domain, remainder taken from reference TRBV19 and TRBJ2-3, is DGGITQSPKYLFRKEGQNVTLSCEQNLNHDAMYWYRQDPGQGLRLIYYSQIVNDFQKGDIAEGYSVSREKKESFPLTVTSAQKNPTAFYLCASSLASTDTQYFGPGTRLTVL.

The chain links TRBV27 to TRBJ1-4, with TRBD1 matching 9 bases. J gave up 4 bases and V 6 bases, and 3 bases lay outside the gene matches. The CDR3 spans 14 residues. Germline assignment: CDR1 MNHEY and CDR2 SMNVEV (reference sequence). The CDR3 coding sequence is TGTGCCAGCAGCACGACAGGGGGTAATGAAAAACTGTTTTTT. This codes for CASSTTGGNEKLFF.

V usage is TRBV11-3 and J usage is TRBJ2-1; 14 nucleotides align to TRBD2. With 4 bases clipped from V and 10 bases from J, the junction kept 9 bases outside the gene matches. CDR1 is SGHNT, CDR2 YENEEA, per germline. The CDR3 spans 16 residues. The CDR3 sequence is CASSSKGLAGVWEQFF. CDR3 sequence (DNA): TGTGCCAGCAGCTCCAAGGGACTAGCGGGAGTTTGGGAGCAGTTCTTC.

This clone appeared a single time. The rearrangement joins TRBV7-8 to TRBJ2-7; D unresolved. V was clipped by 4 bases and J by 2 bases, with 9 bases between them. Germline V CDR1 and CDR2: SGHVS, FQNEAQ. The CDR3 contains 13 residues. The CDR3 protein is CASSSDMTYEQYF. The CDR3 DNA sequence: TGTGCCAGCAGCTCAGACATGACCTACGAGCAGTACTTC.

The CDR3 region has the DNA TGTGCCAGCAGTCCACTCAGAAACAGGGGATTGAACACTGAAGCTTTCTTT. Translation: CASSPLRNRGLNTEAFF. This chain uses TRBV27 with TRBJ1-1; 7 nucleotides agree with TRBD1. This CDR3 contains 17 residues. The J segment lost 0 bases and the V segment lost 5 bases, leaving 12 bases of the junction unmatched. Germline V CDR1 and CDR2: MNHEY, SMNVEV (reference sequence).

V is TRBV7-9 and J is TRBJ2-5; D is possibly TRBD2 (6 bases). The DNA end is a closer match to TRBJ2-7, so the J assignment may be wrong. The germline CDR1 and CDR2 sequences are SEHNR and FQNEAQ (reference sequence). The length of the CDR3 is 16 residues. The CDR3 coding sequence is TGTGCCAGCAGCTTAGTGGGGACTGAGCTCTCCTACGAGCAGTACTTC. Translation gives CASSLVGTELSYEQYF.

V gene TRBV19 combines with J gene TRBJ1-1, with TRBD1 as a possible D gene (5 bases). This CDR3 region has 13 residues. Trimming left V 3 bases short and J 6 bases short, with 11 bases between. Germline V gene sequence: CDR1 LNHDA, CDR2 SQIVND (reference sequence). CDR3 bases: TGTGCCAGTAGTATTAAGGGGATCCCTGAAGCTTTCTTT. It codes for CASSIKGIPEAFF.

The chain joins TRBV2 to TRBJ1-3; D gene unclear. The germline V gene has CDR1 SNHLY and CDR2 FYNNEI. V lost 4 bases and J lost 0, with 7 bases in between. This CDR3 is 14 amino acids long. The CDR3 bases are TGTGCCAGCAGTGGTCAGCCCTCTGGAAACACCATATATTTT. Translated, it gives CASSGQPSGNTIYF.

The V and J genes are TRBV4-3 and TRBJ2-2; unclear D gene. V was cut by 4 bases and J by 6 bases, with 6 bases left in between. This CDR3 contains 12 residues. Germline V gene data show CDR1 as LGHNA and CDR2 as YSLEER. CDR3 residues: CASSLDSGELFF. CDR3 in DNA: TGCGCCAGCAGCCTCGACTCCGGGGAGCTGTTTTTT.

This clone has a single count. The J gene is TRBJ2-7, the V gene TRBV2; D may be TRBD2 (5 bases). The germline CDR1 and CDR2 sequences are SNHLY and FYNNEI. Trimming cost V 6 bases and J 2 bases, with 14 bases left between them. The CDR3 is made up of 14 amino acids. The CDR3 reads CASSTYSGTYEQYF. The CDR3 nucleotides read TGTGCCAGCAGCACATACAGCGGAACCTACGAGCAGTACTTC.

As to this clone: Distinct nucleotide sequences in the sample also encode this CDR3. This chain links TRBV28 with TRBJ1-1; D is unresolved. Trimming removed 5 bases from V and 2 bases from J, with 3 bases in between. The CDR3 runs 11 residues. Germline CDR1 MDHEN, CDR2 SYDVKM. The CDR3 nucleotides are TGTGCCAGCAGTGAAAACACTGAAGCTTTCTTT. Its translation: CASSENTEAFF.

The CDR3 sequence: CASSYHRGREQFF. For the CDR3, the DNA is TGTGCCAGTAGCTACCACAGGGGAAGGGAGCAGTTCTTC. The rearrangement uses TRBV19 and TRBJ2-1, with 7 nucleotides matching TRBD1. CDR1 is LNHDA and CDR2 is SQIVND in the germline V gene (reference sequence). The CDR3 runs to 13 residues. With V trimmed by 6 bases and J by 10 bases, 9 bases remained unmatched.

The rearrangement links TRBV27 to TRBJ2-2; 8 bases map to TRBD1. The CDR3 consists of 15 residues. V shed 8 bases, J shed 4 bases, and the junction held 9 bases outside the gene matches. Germline values: CDR1 MNHEY, CDR2 SMNVEV (reference sequence). In DNA, the CDR3 is TGTGCCAGCGGCCCAGGGGGCTGGGGCACCGGGGAGCTGTTTTTT. The encoded protein is CASGPGGWGTGELFF.